A selection of T cell receptor beta chains follows, all from one sample in a study of OX40 agonist ivuxolimab in advanced cancers. Profiled with immunoSEQ multiplex PCR; TCRdb holds only in-frame clones, not every one. The sample has around 60,000 clones, 65% to 85% seen once; the top ten hold approximately 1.9%. The specimen comprised CD4+ or CD8+ T cells sorted from blood, sampled in a trial of the OX40 agonist ivuxolimab. These receptors all stem from an adult with an advanced solid tumor such as melanoma, head and neck, liver or kidney cancer. CDR3s include the opening cysteine and the closing phenylalanine or tryptophan. D genes are given only for firm matches. Rows give clone size only sometimes, using once, few, many, or a class for an expanded clone.

d_gene: .
v_gene: TRBV14
j_gene: TRBJ2-1
abundance: .
CDR3aa: CASSQDLAGNEQFF
CDR3nt: TGTGCCAGCAGCCAAGATTTGGCGGGCAATGAGCAGTTCTTC

d_gene: .
v_gene: TRBV10-3
j_gene: TRBJ1-2
abundance: .
CDR3aa: CAISAGVNGYTF
CDR3nt: TGTGCCATCAGTGCAGGAGTAAATGGCTACACCTTC

d_gene: TRBD1
v_gene: TRBV9
j_gene: TRBJ1-4
abundance: .
CDR3aa: CASSVDRTGEKLFF
CDR3nt: TGTGCCAGCAGCGTAGACAGGACAGGAGAAAAACTGTTTTTT

d_gene: TRBD2
v_gene: TRBV2
j_gene: TRBJ2-2
abundance: .
CDR3aa: CASSVGVGGTGELFF
CDR3nt: TGTGCCAGCAGTGTAGGGGTCGGGGGGACCGGGGAGCTGTTTTTT

d_gene: TRBD2
v_gene: TRBV7-9
j_gene: TRBJ2-1
abundance: once
CDR3aa: CASSLAGGYNEQFF
CDR3nt: TGTGCCAGCAGCTTGGCGGGAGGATACAATGAGCAGTTCTTC

d_gene: .
v_gene: TRBV2
j_gene: TRBJ2-5
abundance: .
CDR3aa: CASSEGRGRETQYF
CDR3nt: TGTGCCAGCAGTGAGGGCAGGGGCAGGGAGACCCAGTACTTC

d_gene: .
v_gene: TRBV5-1
j_gene: TRBJ1-2
abundance: few
CDR3aa: CASSLDRGYGYTF
CDR3nt: TGCGCCAGCAGCTTGGACAGAGGCTATGGCTACACCTTC

d_gene: .
v_gene: TRBV25-1
j_gene: TRBJ2-5
abundance: .
CDR3aa: CASSPRRGNGETQYF
CDR3nt: TGTGCCAGCAGCCCCAGGAGAGGGAACGGAGAGACCCAGTACTTC

d_gene: .
v_gene: TRBV19
j_gene: TRBJ1-2
abundance: .
CDR3aa: CASKPREGFYGYTF
CDR3nt: TGTGCCAGTAAGCCACGCGAGGGCTTCTATGGCTACACCTTC

d_gene: .
v_gene: TRBV27
j_gene: TRBJ2-5
abundance: .
CDR3aa: CASSLLTGQLKETQYF
CDR3nt: TGTGCCAGCAGTTTATTGACCGGACAGCTTAAAGAGACCCAGTACTTC

d_gene: TRBD2
v_gene: TRBV18
j_gene: TRBJ2-3
abundance: .
CDR3aa: CASSLLADSTDTQYF
CDR3nt: TGTGCCAGCTCGCTACTAGCGGATTCCACAGATACGCAGTATTTT

d_gene: .
v_gene: TRBV7-8
j_gene: TRBJ2-3
abundance: .
CDR3aa: CASSPSTDTQYF
CDR3nt: TGTGCCAGCAGCCCAAGCACAGATACGCAGTATTTT

d_gene: .
v_gene: TRBV4-3
j_gene: TRBJ2-1
abundance: .
CDR3aa: CASSQGEKNEQFF
CDR3nt: TGCGCCAGCAGCCAAGGGGAGAAAAATGAGCAGTTCTTC

d_gene: .
v_gene: TRBV14
j_gene: TRBJ2-7
abundance: few
CDR3aa: CASSQAGPNYEQYF
CDR3nt: TGTGCCAGCAGCCAAGCGGGCCCAAACTACGAGCAGTACTTC